What follows are 17 T cell receptor beta chains derived from one specimen sequenced in a study of beta chain features in type 1 diabetes. Expressed TCRB transcripts got sequenced, as all isolated RNA was reverse transcribed. Assay: immunoSEQ multiplex PCR; the TCRdb copy retains only in-frame clones and omits some. There are about 900,000 clones in the sample; roughly 17% occur only once, and 0.023% lies in the top ten. The sample was naive CD4+ T cells from blood. The receptors stem from a woman between 18 and 29 years old in good health.

In this sample, this clone turned up a few times. CDR3 amino acids: CASTEAATYNEQFF. The CDR3 coding sequence is TGTGCCAGCACCGAAGCGGCTACCTACAATGAGCAGTTCTTC. The V and J genes are TRBV11-2 and TRBJ2-1; possible D gene TRBD2, 5 bases. The V end was cut by 7 bases, the J end by 2 bases, with 12 bases between. The CDR3 spans 14 residues. Germline V gives CDR1 SGHAT, CDR2 FQNNGV. The entire variable domain, with the rest obtained from reference TRBV11-2 and TRBJ2-1, is as follows: EAGVAQSPRYKIIEKRQSVAFWCNPISGHATLYWYQQILGQGPKLLIQFQNNGVVDDSQLPKDRFSAERLKGVDSTLKIQPAKLEDSAVYLCASTEAATYNEQFFGPGTRLTVL.

This clone showed up just a few times. The chain links TRBV19 to TRBJ1-5, with D possibly TRBD1 on 6 matching bases. V lost 5 bases, J lost 5 bases, and 13 bases lay in between. CDR3 length: 14 amino acids. Germline values: CDR1 LNHDA, CDR2 SQIVND (reference sequence). The CDR3 DNA reads as TGTGCCAGTAGTCCTCACAGGGAAGATCAGCCCCAGCATTTT. Translating it yields CASSPHREDQPQHF. Full variable domain (rest looked up from reference TRBV19 and TRBJ1-5): DGGITQSPKYLFRKEGQNVTLSCEQNLNHDAMYWYRQDPGQGLRLIYYSQIVNDFQKGDIAEGYSVSREKKESFPLTVTSAQKNPTAFYLCASSPHREDQPQHFGDGTRLSIL.

The chain combines TRBV27 with TRBJ2-6; tentative D call: TRBD1 (5 bases). Trimming took off 7 bases at V and 0 bases at J, with 10 bases between the two ends. Germline V gives CDR1 MNHEY, CDR2 SMNVEV (reference sequence). This CDR3 comprises 15 residues. The DNA for the CDR3 is TGTGCCAGCAAAGGGGCTGACTCTGGGGCCAACGTCCTGACTTTC. Translation gives CASKGADSGANVLTF.

In its sample, this clone was seen a few times. The chain joins TRBV4-3 to TRBJ2-1; D is uncertain. CDR1 LGHNA and CDR2 YSLEER come from the germline V gene. The CDR3 is made up of 13 amino acids. V was clipped by 4 bases and J by 8 bases, with 12 bases between them. CDR3 protein: CASSLLPFDEQFF. CDR3 in DNA: TGCGCCAGCAGCCTTCTCCCTTTTGATGAGCAGTTCTTC.

This clone turned up a few times. The chain is built from TRBV5-1 and TRBJ2-1; D ambiguous. Trimming removed 0 bases at V and 2 bases at J, with 9 bases between. The CDR3 runs to 15 residues. Germline CDR1 and CDR2: SGHRS and YFSETQ. Here the CDR3 DNA reads TGCGCCAGCAGCTTGGCACAGCCCGCCTACAATGAGCAGTTCTTC. Amino acid sequence: CASSLAQPAYNEQFF. The whole variable domain, remainder taken from reference TRBV5-1 and TRBJ2-1, is KAGVTQTPRYLIKTRGQQVTLSCSPISGHRSVSWYQQTPGQGLQFLFEYFSETQRNKGNFPGRFSGRQFSNSRSEMNVSTLELGDSALYLCASSLAQPAYNEQFFGPGTRLTVL.

This sequence joins TRBV18 and TRBJ2-5, with TRBD2 matching 11 bases. Germline V gives CDR1 KGHSH, CDR2 LQKENI. The CDR3 contains 15 residues. The trim removed 4 bases at V and 3 bases at J, leaving 4 bases unmatched. Here the CDR3 DNA reads TGTGCCAGCTCACGCACTAGCGGGAGAGAAGAGACCCAGTACTTC. Residues: CASSRTSGREETQYF.

The chain carries TRBV7-2 and TRBJ2-3; the match to TRBD2 covers 8 bases. The CDR3 sequence is 15 residues long. CDR1 SGHTA and CDR2 FQGNSA come from the germline V gene. With V trimmed by 7 bases and J by 2 bases, 8 bases remained unmatched. CDR3 protein: CASTLSGVLTDTQYF. CDR3 nucleotides: TGTGCCAGCACCCTTAGCGGGGTCCTCACAGATACGCAGTATTTT.

In its sample, this clone was seen a few times. The chain recombines TRBV2 with TRBJ1-2; 9 bases agree with TRBD1. Germline CDR1 is SNHLY and CDR2 is FYNNEI. The CDR3 runs 13 residues. The V segment lost 7 bases and the J segment 3 bases; nucleotides outside the gene matches: 3. The CDR3 is CASNGQGYYGYTF. The CDR3 DNA reads as TGTGCCAGCAATGGACAGGGGTACTATGGCTACACCTTC.

This clone was observed a few times. The chain links TRBV27 to TRBJ2-1; 7 positions match TRBD1. Trimming removed 6 bases from V and 7 bases from J; junction bases left unmatched: 6. Germline V gene lookup returns CDR1 MNHEY and CDR2 SMNVEV (reference sequence). The CDR3 consists of 13 residues. CDR3 bases: TGTGCCAGCAGGCAGACAGGGACGAATGAGCAGTTCTTC. It yields the protein CASRQTGTNEQFF.

The V and J genes are TRBV2 and TRBJ2-1; D possibly matches TRBD1 or TRBD2 (5 bases each). The CDR3 sequence is 15 residues long. Trimming pared 7 bases from V and 2 bases from J, leaving 15 bases between. Germline V gene sequence: CDR1 SNHLY, CDR2 FYNNEI. CDR3 DNA: TGTGCCAGCATAGATGGGGGAGTAACCTACAATGAGCAGTTCTTC. It translates to CASIDGGVTYNEQFF.

The chain employs TRBV5-1 and TRBJ2-2, with 8 bases that match TRBD2. The length of the CDR3 is 15 residues. V lost 0 bases, J lost 4 bases, and 2 bases stayed unmatched. Germline values: CDR1 SGHRS, CDR2 YFSETQ. The CDR3 sequence: CASSLALAGTGELFF. CDR3 DNA: TGCGCCAGCAGCTTGGCCCTAGCGGGCACCGGGGAGCTGTTTTTT.

This clone was seen only a few times. This rearrangement joins TRBV29-1 to TRBJ1-5, with D possibly matching TRBD1 (6 bases). CDR3 size: 14 residues. Trimming pared 6 bases from V and 1 base from J, leaving 13 bases between. Germline CDR1 is SQVTM and CDR2 is ANQGSEA. In DNA form, the CDR3 reads TGCAGCGTGTGGGGGGGCGCGAGCAATCAGCCCCAGCATTTT. Its translation: CSVWGGASNQPQHF.

In its sample, this clone was seen a few times. This chain connects TRBV9 to TRBJ2-3; 13 bases agree with TRBD2. This CDR3 comprises 17 residues. CDR1 is SGDLS and CDR2 is YYNGEE in the germline V gene. Germline trimming cut 2 bases from V and 5 bases from J; bases unmatched to any gene: 8. CDR3 bases: TGTGCCAGCAGCGTTGCACTAGCGGGAGGGCCGGGAGATACGCAGTATTTT. Its translation: CASSVALAGGPGDTQYF.

The sample holds a few counts of this clone. The chain couples TRBV19 to TRBJ1-5, with TRBD1 as a possible D gene (5 bases). The CDR3 covers 14 residues. Germline V gives CDR1 LNHDA, CDR2 SQIVND (reference sequence). V lost 9 bases and J 1 base, leaving 13 bases between the germline ends. For the CDR3, the DNA is TGTGCCAGCTCCCGTGGGGGGAGCAATCAGCCCCAGCATTTT. As protein: CASSRGGSNQPQHF.

The chain is built from TRBV28 and TRBJ1-2; D is possibly TRBD1 (5 bases). Germline lookup yields CDR1 MDHEN and CDR2 SYDVKM. The CDR3 runs to 14 residues. The V end lost 3 bases, the J end lost 2 bases, and 10 bases lay between the germline ends. CDR3 in amino acids: CASSFPGPNYGYTF. The CDR3 DNA reads as TGTGCCAGCAGTTTCCCGGGGCCGAACTATGGCTACACCTTC.

This chain connects TRBV7-2 to TRBJ1-2; D not resolved. Looked up from germline, CDR1 is SGHTA and CDR2 is FQGNSA. The CDR3 length is 13 residues. Between the trimmed V and J ends, which lost 5 bases and 0 bases, there was a span of 7 bases. CDR3 coding DNA: TGTGCCAGCAGCAGGACGGCTAACTATGGCTACACCTTC. It specifies CASSRTANYGYTF.

Points on this clone: One end of the junction fails to match germline, which may point to a read error. The CDR3 DNA reads TGCAGTGTTGACGGATCCGGGGCGGACACCTTC. Encoded protein: CSVDGSGADTF. The genes are TRBV29-1 and TRBJ1-2; D is possibly TRBD1 (5 bases). The CDR3 sequence is 11 residues long. CDR1 and CDR2 (germline): SQVTM, ANQGSEA. The full variable domain, with the rest looked up from reference TRBV29-1 and TRBJ1-2, is SAVISQKPSRDICQRGTSLTIQCQVDSQVTMMFWYRQQPGQSLTLIATANQGSEATYESGFVIDKFPISRPNLTFSTLTVSNMSPEDSSIYLCSVDGSGADTFGSGTRLTVV.